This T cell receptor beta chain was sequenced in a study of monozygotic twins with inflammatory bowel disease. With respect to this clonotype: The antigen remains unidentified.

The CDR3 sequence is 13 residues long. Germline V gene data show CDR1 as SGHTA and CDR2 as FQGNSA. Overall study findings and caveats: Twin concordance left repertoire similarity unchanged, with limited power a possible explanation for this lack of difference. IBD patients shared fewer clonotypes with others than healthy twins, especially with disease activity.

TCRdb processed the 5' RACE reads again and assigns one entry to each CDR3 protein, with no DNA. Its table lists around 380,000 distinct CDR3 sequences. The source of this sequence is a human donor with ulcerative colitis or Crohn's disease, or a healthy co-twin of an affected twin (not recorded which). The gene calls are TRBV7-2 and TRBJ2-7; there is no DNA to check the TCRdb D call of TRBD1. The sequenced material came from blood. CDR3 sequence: CASSLGPVYEQYF.